This TCR beta chain was profiled in a study of response to subunit inactivated influenza vaccine. This clonotype was recorded a few times. The trim removed 5 bases at V and 6 bases at J, leaving 12 bases unmatched. CDR1 MDHEN and CDR2 SYDVKM come from the germline V gene. CDR3 size: 15 residues. From the RT-PCR reads, TCRdb called clonotypes with MiXCR, one entry per CDR3 protein. The data contain almost 600,000 distinct CDR3 sequences, 11% to 15% of them singletons. The specimen was PBMCs from blood, collected approximately 13 days after vaccination. The J gene is TRBJ1-1, the V gene TRBV28, with 7 bases fitting TRBD1. This receptor was taken from a man aged 45-60 years who received an inactivated influenza vaccine. This chain's CDR3 is CASSPGDREGPEAFF. CDR3 in DNA: TGTGCCAGCAGTCCCGGAGACAGGGAGGGACCTGAAGCTTTCTTT. Complete variable domain (other parts from reference TRBV28 and TRBJ1-1): DVKVTQSSRYLVKRTGEKVFLECVQDMDHENMFWYRQDPGLGLRLIYFSYDVKMKEKGDIPEGYSVSREKKERFSLILESASTNQTSMYLCASSPGDREGPEAFFGQGTRLTVV.